This T cell receptor beta chain was found in a study of T-cell memory formation after mild COVID-19. Study overall: The study found TCR clusters largely donor specific.

A remark on this clonotype: Its antigen is not identified.

Via MiXCR, TCRdb re-called the 5' RACE reads, giving one row per CDR3 protein. Of 550,000 to 650,000 distinct CDR3 sequences in the sample, approximately 15% were seen once. Study-wide results and caveats: Clones that shrank (day 15 to 85) were balanced CD4/CD8, whereas later expanders leaned CD4+.

Germline V gene sequence: CDR1 ENHRY, CDR2 SYGVKD. The length of the CDR3 is 13 residues. V trimming: 8 bases; J trimming: 2 bases; junction bases outside the gene matches: 2. V usage is TRBV10-3 and J usage is TRBJ1-3; 8 positions agree with TRBD1. This clonotype was obtained from an adult woman who had mild COVID-19 (a few samples of this study predate the infection). Cell type and time point are not known. The specimen sequenced was PBMCs or a T cell subset sorted from them (not recorded which). This CDR3 is CAIRTGPGNTIYF. CDR3 nucleotide sequence: TGTGCCATCCGGACAGGGCCTGGAAACACCATATATTTT.